The following is a T cell receptor (beta chain) sequence with its context. Its specificity is unknown. The data derive from a study of cytomegalovirus exposure and HLA in healthy donors. Study results and caveats: CMV serostatus was the only recorded immune exposure for donors.

The PCR had 60 Vbeta and 13 Jbeta primers. Profiled with immunoSEQ multiplex PCR; TCRdb holds only in-frame clones, not every one. Of roughly 200,000 clones listed, more than 75% were seen once; the top ten hold 1% to 1.5%. The V end lost 5 bases, the J end lost 4 bases, and 11 bases lay between the germline ends. This CDR3 has 13 amino acids. The germline V gene encodes CDR1 SNHLY and CDR2 FYNNEI. The TCR originated in a man aged 30-40 years in good health and CMV-seronegative. The chain recombines TRBV2 with TRBJ2-5; tentative D call: TRBD1 (5 bases). Sequenced sample: PBMCs. The chain's CDR3 is CASSRQPGETQYF. The DNA of the CDR3 is TGTGCCAGCAGTAGACAGCCAGGAGAGACCCAGTACTTC.